This passage covers 22 T cell receptor beta chains from one sample sequenced in a study of OX40 agonist ivuxolimab in advanced cancers. The library relied on the immunoSEQ multiplex PCR assay. The clones in this table, taken by TCRdb from immuneACCESS, are in-frame only. Not every clone is retained; where verified, under half of the shortfall comes from an unresolved V gene, and the cause of the rest is unknown. Within this sample are under 90,000 clones, with around 90% of them counted one time only. The top ten clonotypes cover around 2% of the sample. The sample in question was CD4+ or CD8+ T cells sorted from blood, obtained in a trial of the OX40 agonist ivuxolimab. These TCRs come from an adult with an advanced solid tumor such as melanoma, head and neck, liver or kidney cancer.

This chain connects TRBV18 to TRBJ2-1; 7 bases map to TRBD1. Germline-derived CDR1 and CDR2 are KGHSH and LQKENI. The V and J ends lost 3 bases and 0 bases, in that order; junction bases with no gene match: 8. CDR3 size: 17 residues. The CDR3 protein is CASSPRQGGSSYNEQFF. Written as DNA, the CDR3 is TGTGCCAGCTCACCGAGACAGGGTGGAAGCTCCTACAATGAGCAGTTCTTC.

Only one count was recorded for this clone. The CDR3 DNA follows: TGTGCCAGCAGCCCAACCGGGTCATACGAGCAGTACTTC. Its translation: CASSPTGSYEQYF. This chain links TRBV7-2 with TRBJ2-7; unclear D gene. Germline lookup yields CDR1 SGHTA and CDR2 FQGNSA. The CDR3 has 13 residues. V dropped 5 bases and J dropped 4 bases, with 12 bases sitting between them.

This chain connects TRBV7-2 to TRBJ2-1, with 7 nucleotides matching TRBD2. This CDR3 comprises 16 residues. Germline trimming cut 2 bases from V and 3 bases from J; bases unmatched to any gene: 7. Per germline, CDR1 SGHTA and CDR2 FQGNSA. In DNA, the CDR3 is TGTGCCAGCAGCTTACCGGGGGGACTACTCTACAATGAGCAGTTCTTC. Translated: CASSLPGGLLYNEQFF.

The chain joins TRBV10-3 to TRBJ2-3, with 7 bases identical to TRBD1. CDR1 and CDR2 from the germline V gene are ENHRY and SYGVKD. Trimming cost V 4 bases and J 3 bases; bases outside gene matches: 7. This CDR3 contains 15 residues. This CDR3 reads CAISGYRGNTDTQYF. CDR3 nucleotides: TGTGCCATCAGTGGTTACAGGGGAAATACAGATACGCAGTATTTT.

The chain carries TRBV5-1 and TRBJ2-5; D is ambiguous. Germline values: CDR1 SGHRS, CDR2 YFSETQ. The V gene lost 4 bases and the J gene lost 0 bases, with 1 base spanning the gap. CDR3 length: 11 residues. The CDR3 region is CASSHQETQYF. CDR3 DNA: TGCGCCAGCAGCCACCAAGAGACCCAGTACTTC.

The chain joins TRBV7-2 to TRBJ1-4; D unclear. Trimming cost V 5 bases and J 3 bases, with 10 bases left between them. CDR1 is SGHTA and CDR2 is FQGNSA in the germline V gene. This CDR3 region has 14 residues. CDR3 DNA sequence: TGTGCCAGCAGCCCCCGGGGTTCTAATGAAAAACTGTTTTTT. Protein: CASSPRGSNEKLFF.

The rearrangement uses TRBV6-1 and TRBJ2-1; D gene ambiguous. Trimming cost V 8 bases and J 4 bases, with 12 bases left between them. From germline, CDR1 is MNHNS and CDR2 SASEGT. The CDR3 is made up of 13 amino acids. Here the CDR3 reads CASSGLPYNEQFF. In DNA, the CDR3 is TGTGCCAGCTCTGGGCTACCTTACAATGAGCAGTTCTTC.

The V gene is TRBV6-6, the J gene TRBJ2-1; D is ambiguous. This CDR3 is 13 amino acids long. The V end was cut by 6 bases, the J end by 5 bases, with 11 bases between. Germline V gene data show CDR1 as MNHNY and CDR2 as SVGAGI (reference sequence). The CDR3 DNA reads TGTGCCAGCAGCCCGCTAAGTGACAATGAGCAGTTCTTC. This translates into CASSPLSDNEQFF.

This chain links TRBV29-1 with TRBJ2-7; D possibly uses TRBD1 or TRBD2 (7 bases each). Germline values: CDR1 SQVTM, CDR2 ANQGSEA. The V end lost 3 bases, the J end lost 6 bases, and 9 bases lay between the germline ends. This CDR3 has 11 residues. The CDR3 reads CSVDRGGEQYF. As DNA, the CDR3 is TGCAGCGTTGACAGGGGGGGCGAGCAGTACTTC.

The chain employs TRBV5-1 and TRBJ2-7; a possible D gene is TRBD1 (6 bases). Trimming took off 0 bases at V and 7 bases at J, with 17 bases between the two ends. The CDR3 has 15 residues. Germline assignment: CDR1 SGHRS and CDR2 YFSETQ. The CDR3 DNA reads as TGCGCCAGCAGCTTGGAGGCAGGGGCCCCTGGGGAGCAGTACTTC. Amino acids: CASSLEAGAPGEQYF.

V and J are TRBV10-1 and TRBJ2-1, with unresolved D. With 0 bases removed from V and 10 bases from J, the gap between germline ends came to 7 bases. The CDR3 runs 12 residues. CDR1 is WNHNN and CDR2 is SYGVQD in the germline V gene (reference sequence). The CDR3 reads CASSESPREQFF. The CDR3 DNA reads as TGCGCCAGCAGTGAGTCCCCTCGGGAGCAGTTCTTC.

V is TRBV4-1 and J is TRBJ2-3; no clear D gene. CDR1 MGHRA and CDR2 YSYEKL come from the germline V gene. The CDR3 contains 16 residues. Trimming took 0 bases from V and 3 from J, leaving 13 bases between them. The CDR3 DNA reads as TGCGCCAGCAGCCAAGATAGGAATGTAAGAACAGATACGCAGTATTTT. Protein sequence: CASSQDRNVRTDTQYF.

The chain joins TRBV11-3 to TRBJ2-7; no reliable D call. The CDR3 consists of 15 residues. The V gene's germline CDR1 is SGHNT and CDR2 YENEEA. Trimming stripped 0 bases from V and 3 bases from J, with 12 bases between. Written as DNA, the CDR3 is TGTGCCAGCAGCTTAGAGTCGAACCCTATCTACGAGCAGTACTTC. Its translation: CASSLESNPIYEQYF. Full variable domain (remainder filled in from reference TRBV11-3 and TRBJ2-7): EAGVVQSPRYKIIEKKQPVAFWCNPISGHNTLYWYLQNLGQGPELLIRYENEEAVDDSQLPKDRFSAERLKGVDSTLKIQPAELGDSAVYLCASSLESNPIYEQYFGPGTRLTVT.

This clone showed up just once. The chain employs TRBV18 and TRBJ1-1, with D perhaps TRBD1 (6 bases). Trimming left V 3 bases short and J 12 bases short, with 20 bases between. Per germline, CDR1 KGHSH and CDR2 LQKENI. The CDR3 totals 14 residues. CDR3 sequence (DNA): TGTGCCAGCTCACCCTCCGGTGAACAGGGACTTTCTTTCTTT. It yields the protein CASSPSGEQGLSFF.

The chain carries TRBV7-8 and TRBJ2-7; D possibly corresponds to TRBD2 (5 bases). CDR1 SGHVS and CDR2 FQNEAQ come from the germline V gene. V was pared by 4 bases and J by 12 bases, with 28 bases between. The CDR3 consists of 16 residues. CDR3 sequence: CASSSPHAGGPERTYF. CDR3 in DNA: TGTGCCAGCAGCTCCCCGCATGCGGGCGGCCCCGAAAGGACGTACTTC. The full variable domain, its missing parts supplied by reference TRBV7-8 and TRBJ2-7, is GAGVSQSPRYKVAKRGQDVALRCDPISGHVSLFWYQQALGQGPEFLTYFQNEAQLDKSGLPSDRFFAERPEGSVSTLKIQRTQQEDSAVYLCASSSPHAGGPERTYFGPGTRLTVT.

The V call is TRBV7-9, the J call TRBJ2-5, with TRBD2 identical over 9 bases. Germline CDR1 is SEHNR and CDR2 is FQNEAQ (reference sequence). V was clipped by 8 bases and J by 2 bases; unmatched bases: 9. The CDR3 totals 15 residues. The CDR3 is CASPEGLAGQETQYF. CDR3 DNA sequence: TGTGCCAGCCCGGAGGGGCTAGCGGGGCAAGAGACCCAGTACTTC.

This clone was seen just once. The chain carries TRBV18 and TRBJ1-2, with D possibly matching TRBD1 (6 bases). Trimming took off 0 bases at V and 8 bases at J, with 19 bases between the two ends. The CDR3 spans 16 residues. Germline V gives CDR1 KGHSH, CDR2 LQKENI. DNA for the CDR3: TGTGCCAGCTCACCACCGGGGGGCTTAGGCGTCGGGGGCTACACCTTC. It yields the protein CASSPPGGLGVGGYTF.

CDR3 region: CASSQQGALYEQYF. The CDR3 DNA sequence: TGTGCCAGCAGCCAACAGGGGGCCCTCTACGAGCAGTACTTC. The rearrangement uses TRBV7-6 and TRBJ2-7, with 9 bases lining up with TRBD1. Germline V CDR1 and CDR2: SGHVS, FNYEAQ. This CDR3 is built from 14 residues. Trimming took 5 bases from V and 3 from J; bases not matched to a gene: 5.

The CDR3, as DNA: TGCGCCAGCGGGCGGGTCCCGGACCCAGATACGCAGTATTTT. Translating gives CASGRVPDPDTQYF. V gene TRBV4-1 combines with J gene TRBJ2-3; possible D gene TRBD2, 5 bases. The germline gives CDR1 MGHRA, CDR2 YSYEKL. V lost 8 bases, J lost 4 bases, and 16 bases lay in between. There are 14 residues in the CDR3.

The rearrangement joins TRBV28 to TRBJ1-2; D is undetermined. Germline CDR1 reads MDHEN; CDR2 reads SYDVKM. The CDR3 loop spans 13 amino acids. The V gene lost 1 base and the J gene lost 3 bases, with 6 bases spanning the gap. CDR3 DNA sequence: TGTGCCAGCAGTTTATCGACCTACTATGGCTACACCTTC. Translating it yields CASSLSTYYGYTF.

The chain carries TRBV5-5 and TRBJ1-4; TRBD1 aligns across 11 bases. Germline V gene lookup returns CDR1 SGHKS and CDR2 YYEKEE (reference sequence). V shed 6 bases and J 7 bases; nucleotides not matched to a gene: 8. This CDR3 comprises 15 residues. CDR3 nucleotides: TGTGCCAGCACCCGGGGGGACAGGGGGACTGAAAAACTGTTTTTT. Its protein is CASTRGDRGTEKLFF.

The count of this clone is one. The CDR3 is CASSLRGYEQYF. The CDR3 nucleotides are TGTGCCAGCAGCTTAAGGGGTTACGAGCAGTACTTC. V gene TRBV7-2 combines with J gene TRBJ2-5; TRBD1 is a possible D gene (5 bases). The J call may be mistaken, given a closer DNA end match to TRBJ2-7. Germline values: CDR1 SGHTA, CDR2 FQGNSA. The CDR3 runs to 12 residues.